The 19 T cell receptor beta chains presented below share a single source sample, sequenced in a study of regulatory T cells in long-lasting Graves disease. Arm-PCR of CDR3 regions and iRepertoire HTBI primers were used to build TCR beta libraries. Each CDR3 protein is one row after TCRdb ran MiXCR on the multiplex PCR reads. Among roughly 560,000 distinct CDR3 sequences listed, around 12% were seen once. The time point was: newly diagnosed GD, antithyroid drugs for less than 3 months. PBMC-extracted RNA yielded the TCR library. This sample was shared with a second study, whose subject was T cells in Graves' hyperthyroidism and ophthalmopathy.

This specimen was peripheral blood mononuclear cells (PBMCs), taken at new diagnosis, from a patient treated with antithyroid drugs. The receptor set was obtained from a woman aged 30 to 39 with Graves disease.

The chain joins TRBV9 to TRBJ2-7, with D uncertain. The CDR3 extends over 16 amino acids. Trimming stripped 0 bases from V and 5 bases from J, with 18 bases between. Germline V gives CDR1 SGDLS, CDR2 YYNGEE. DNA of the CDR3: TGTGCCAGCAGCGTAGGCCCACCCCAAGCTCTGCACGAGCAGTACTTC. Amino acid sequence: CASSVGPPQALHEQYF.

Comments on this clonotype: A much larger clone differs from this one at a single base, so this may be a read error. No conserved phenylalanine or tryptophan is present at the end of the CDR3, so a read error is the likely explanation. The chain recombines TRBV20-1 with TRBJ2-1; perhaps TRBD1 as D (6 bases). The CDR3 is 12 amino acids. Deletions cut 6 bases from V and 8 bases from J, with 14 bases between. CDR1 is DFQATT, CDR2 SNEGSKA, per germline (reference sequence). The CDR3 is CSASSRGHEQFL. The CDR3 bases are TGCAGTGCCTCGAGCAGGGGCCATGAGCAGTTCCTC.

There are many counts of this clonotype. This rearrangement joins TRBV3-1 to TRBJ1-4, with a weak D call TRBD1 (5 bases). With 4 bases removed from V and 8 bases from J, the gap between germline ends came to 20 bases. In germline, CDR1 is LGHDT, CDR2 YNNKEL (reference sequence). The CDR3 is made up of 16 amino acids. The CDR3 sequence: CASSLGPGLRGEKLFF. CDR3 in DNA: TGTGCCAGCAGCCTTGGACCGGGACTTAGAGGGGAAAAACTGTTTTTT.

This clonotype was picked up many times. V gene TRBV6-2 or TRBV6-3 combines with J gene TRBJ1-1; D is possibly TRBD1 (6 bases). CDR1 is MNHEY and CDR2 is SVGEGT in the germline V gene. V gave up 0 bases and J gave up 1 base, with 9 bases separating them. The CDR3 spans 15 residues. CDR3 DNA sequence: TGTGCCAGCAGTTACTCAGGGGGTGAGAACACTGAAGCTTTCTTT. Its translation: CASSYSGGENTEAFF.

Ten or more counts support this clonotype. The CDR3 sequence: CASSSNVKGTEAFF. Here the CDR3 DNA reads TGTGCCAGCAGCTCCAACGTTAAGGGCACTGAAGCTTTCTTT. V and J are TRBV5-5 and TRBJ1-1, with D unclear. The germline gives CDR1 SGHKS, CDR2 YYEKEE (reference sequence). The V end was cut by 3 bases, the J end by 4 bases, with 13 bases between. The CDR3 consists of 14 residues.

Many counts were recorded for this clonotype. The CDR3 is CAWSVRGRGHQPQHF. The CDR3 bases are TGTGCCTGGAGTGTACGGGGCAGGGGCCACCAGCCCCAGCATTTT. This chain connects TRBV30 to TRBJ1-5; D perhaps matches TRBD1 (6 bases). Germline CDR1 and CDR2: GTSNPN and SVGIG (reference sequence). CDR3 size: 15 residues. Trimming took off 0 bases at V and 7 bases at J, with 16 bases between the two ends.

V gene TRBV15 combines with J gene TRBJ2-6, with a weak D call TRBD1 (7 bases). CDR3 size: 16 residues. Germline V CDR1 and CDR2: LNHNV, YYDKDF (reference sequence). V lost 9 bases, J lost 0 bases, and 15 bases lay in between. In nucleotides, the CDR3 is TGTGCCACGAAGACAGGGCGGGACTCTGGGGCCAACGTCCTGACTTTC. Translated: CATKTGRDSGANVLTF.

The table lists this clonotype with many counts. V gene TRBV30 combines with J gene TRBJ2-7; maybe TRBD2 (5 bases). The CDR3 contains 13 residues. Trimming took off 7 bases at V and 0 bases at J, with 13 bases between the two ends. Per the germline V gene, CDR1 is GTSNPN and CDR2 is SVGIG (reference sequence). The CDR3 sequence is CAFSRGSSYEQYF. Here the CDR3 DNA reads TGTGCCTTTTCGAGAGGGAGCTCCTACGAGCAGTACTTC. Filled out from reference TRBV30 and TRBJ2-7, the complete variable domain reads SQTIHQWPATLVQPVGSPLSLECTVEGTSNPNLYWYRQAAGRGLQLLFYSVGIGQISSEVPQNLSASRPQDRQFILSSKKLLLSDSGFYLCAFSRGSSYEQYFGPGTRLTVT.

This clonotype was seen ten or more times. The chain carries TRBV11-2 and TRBJ2-7, with D maybe TRBD1 (6 bases). CDR1 and CDR2 from the germline V gene are SGHAT and FQNNGV. The CDR3 is 15 residues long. V lost 4 bases and J 3 bases, leaving 16 bases between the germline ends. DNA for the CDR3: TGTGCCAGCAGCTCGAACAGGGCGCTGATCTACGAGCAGTACTTC. This codes for CASSSNRALIYEQYF.

This clonotype was seen ten or more times. The chain has TRBV11-2 and TRBJ2-1, with D hard to call. Trimming took 1 base from V and 7 from J, leaving 8 bases between them. Germline V gene sequence: CDR1 SGHAT, CDR2 FQNNGV. This CDR3 spans 13 amino acids. CDR3: CASSLGSLNEQFF. CDR3 bases: TGTGCCAGCAGCTTAGGTAGTTTGAATGAGCAGTTCTTC.

This clonotype was found many times. The chain links TRBV5-1 to TRBJ1-1, with a weak D call TRBD1 (6 bases). Germline CDR1 is SGHRS and CDR2 is YFSETQ. V dropped 0 bases and J dropped 6 bases, with 18 bases sitting between them. CDR3 size: 16 residues. Written as DNA, the CDR3 is TGCGCCAGCAGCTTGGAAGGTGGTGGCAGGGGAGCTGAAGCTTTCTTT. Amino acid sequence: CASSLEGGGRGAEAFF.

This clonotype was seen many times. The V gene is TRBV28, the J gene TRBJ2-3; no reliable D call. Germline assignment: CDR1 MDHEN and CDR2 SYDVKM. The length of the CDR3 is 14 residues. Trimming stripped 4 bases from V and 7 bases from J, with 15 bases between. The CDR3 DNA reads TGTGCCAGCAGTTGGTCACTGGCGGAGTATACGCAGTATTTT. Its translation is CASSWSLAEYTQYF.

This clonotype was seen at least ten times. V is TRBV19 and J is TRBJ1-1; D not resolved. This CDR3 region has 15 residues. From germline, CDR1 is LNHDA and CDR2 SQIVND (reference sequence). The V gene lost 6 bases and the J gene lost 0 bases, with 14 bases spanning the gap. The DNA for the CDR3 is TGTGCCAGTAGCCCAGATGGCAGTTTGAACACTGAAGCTTTCTTT. Encoded protein: CASSPDGSLNTEAFF.

This clonotype has ten or more counts. The chain recombines TRBV2 with TRBJ1-2, with D possibly matching TRBD1 (5 bases). The V gene lost 11 bases and the J gene lost 1 base, with 11 bases spanning the gap. Germline CDR1 reads SNHLY; CDR2 reads FYNNEI. This CDR3 is built from 12 residues. CDR3 nucleotide sequence: TGTGCCGGGACTGTGTTTAACTATGGCTACACCTTC. Its translation is CAGTVFNYGYTF.

This clonotype was detected many times. V gene TRBV2 combines with J gene TRBJ1-2; D ambiguous. Trimming left V 4 bases short and J 8 bases short, with 17 bases between. The CDR3 contains 14 residues. Germline CDR1 and CDR2: SNHLY and FYNNEI. The CDR3, as DNA: TGTGCCAGCAGTGGCCAGGTCCCCTCTGGGGGCTACACCTTC. Amino acid sequence: CASSGQVPSGGYTF.

Many counts were recorded for this clonotype. The rearrangement joins TRBV19 to TRBJ2-2; 7 positions match TRBD2. The V and J ends lost 7 bases and 6 bases, in that order; junction bases with no gene match: 14. The CDR3 sequence is 16 residues long. The germline CDR1 and CDR2 sequences are LNHDA and SQIVND (reference sequence). The CDR3 DNA follows: TGTGCCAGTAAGGATCGGGGCGGGGGAGTCCCCGGGGAGCTGTTTTTT. The encoded protein is CASKDRGGGVPGELFF.

Many counts were recorded for this clonotype. V usage is TRBV6-5 and J usage is TRBJ2-4; 8 bases are a match to TRBD2. V lost 2 bases and J lost 8; bases outside the gene matches: 5. Looked up from germline, CDR1 is MNHEY and CDR2 is SVGAGI. This CDR3 contains 14 residues. CDR3 nucleotide sequence: TGTGCCAGCAGTTACGGGACTAGAGGTTACATTCAGTACTTC. It translates to CASSYGTRGYIQYF.

This clonotype showed up many times. This chain links TRBV6-1 with TRBJ2-7, with 9 nucleotides matching TRBD2. Trimming took 6 bases from V and 2 from J; bases not matched to a gene: 11. The CDR3 is 16 amino acids. CDR1 is MNHNS and CDR2 is SASEGT in the germline V gene. The CDR3 spells CASSTFPGLATYEQYF. CDR3 in DNA: TGTGCCAGCAGCACTTTCCCGGGACTAGCAACCTACGAGCAGTACTTC.

This clonotype was recorded many times. CDR3 region: CSSTLGGPNEQFF. In nucleotides, the CDR3 is TGCAGTTCGACCCTCGGGGGACCCAATGAGCAGTTCTTC. This chain uses TRBV20-1 with TRBJ2-1; D is perhaps TRBD2 (6 bases). V dropped 8 bases and J dropped 6 bases, with 17 bases sitting between them. This CDR3 has 13 amino acids. CDR1 DFQATT and CDR2 SNEGSKA come from the germline V gene (reference sequence).